These 18 T cell receptor beta chains originate from one sample sequenced in a study of blood T cell repertoires in COVID-19. Sequenced by immunoSEQ multiplex PCR; TCRdb stores in-frame clones only, minus some. The sample gives roughly 250,000 clones, approximately 83% of which show up once; around 14% is in the top ten. The sequenced material came from peripheral blood. Source of these receptors: a person aged 65-85 years with COVID-19, enrolled during active disease.

The chain links TRBV19 to TRBJ1-2, with TRBD1 as a possible D gene (5 bases). V gave up 9 bases and J gave up 7 bases, with 21 bases separating them. This CDR3 has 14 amino acids. Per germline, CDR1 LNHDA and CDR2 SQIVND (reference sequence). The CDR3 region is CASTYQARVSGYTF. CDR3 DNA: TGTGCCAGCACCTACCAAGCCAGGGTTTCTGGCTACACCTTC.

This chain connects TRBV5-5 to TRBJ2-1; D may be TRBD1 (6 bases). The CDR3 spans 16 residues. V lost 2 bases to trimming and J lost 6 bases, with 18 bases between them. Germline V lookup: CDR1 SGHKS, CDR2 YYEKEE (reference sequence). CDR3 nucleotides: TGTGCCAGCAGCTTTTTAACAGGGAGTCTTGGCAATGAGCAGTTCTTC. Protein sequence: CASSFLTGSLGNEQFF.

The gene calls are TRBV10-3 and TRBJ2-4, with 9 bases fitting TRBD1. Germline V gene data show CDR1 as ENHRY and CDR2 as SYGVKD. The CDR3 is 17 amino acids. The V segment lost 6 bases and the J segment 1 base; nucleotides outside the gene matches: 10. The CDR3 here is CAIREGTGGAAKNIQYF. As DNA, the CDR3 is TGTGCCATCAGGGAGGGAACAGGGGGCGCGGCCAAAAACATTCAGTACTTC.

The chain links TRBV4-1 to TRBJ2-1; 9 nucleotides match TRBD2. Germline assignment: CDR1 MGHRA and CDR2 YSYEKL. The CDR3 has 16 residues. V shed 5 bases and J 2 bases; nucleotides not matched to a gene: 7. In nucleotides, the CDR3 is TGCGCCAGCAGCACGCCAGGCGGGAGGGCCTACAATGAGCAGTTCTTC. It is translated as CASSTPGGRAYNEQFF.

The rearrangement uses TRBV6-2 or TRBV6-3 and TRBJ2-2; 7 positions agree with TRBD2. Germline CDR1 is MNHEY and CDR2 is SVGEGT. The CDR3 is made up of 14 amino acids. J was trimmed by 6 bases and V by 5 bases; bases with no gene match: 6. The chain's CDR3 is CASSQTSLSGELFF. As DNA, the CDR3 is TGTGCCAGCAGTCAGACTAGCTTGTCCGGGGAGCTGTTTTTT.

The chain uses TRBV6-5 and TRBJ2-1; 8 bases are a match to TRBD2. The CDR3 is 15 amino acids. The germline gives CDR1 MNHEY, CDR2 SVGAGI. The J segment lost 7 bases and the V segment lost 7 bases, leaving 12 bases of the junction unmatched. The CDR3 reads CASNPPQSGSNEQFF. In DNA form, the CDR3 reads TGTGCCAGCAACCCCCCTCAAAGCGGGAGTAATGAGCAGTTCTTC.

The gene calls are TRBV28 and TRBJ2-7; perhaps TRBD1 as D (5 bases). Germline values: CDR1 MDHEN, CDR2 SYDVKM. The V end was cut by 1 base, the J end by 0 bases, with 10 bases between. This CDR3 is 15 amino acids long. The CDR3 region has the DNA TGTGCCAGCAGTTTATTGCAGGGTCCCTCCTACGAGCAGTACTTC. Encoded protein: CASSLLQGPSYEQYF.

V is TRBV9 and J is TRBJ2-3, with 14 nucleotides matching TRBD2. CDR3 size: 16 residues. Germline V gene lookup returns CDR1 SGDLS and CDR2 YYNGEE. V lost 2 bases, J lost 4 bases, and 3 bases stayed unmatched. The CDR3 protein is CASSVTGLAGADTQYF. Here the CDR3 DNA reads TGTGCCAGCAGCGTTACGGGACTAGCGGGGGCAGATACGCAGTATTTT.

The genes are TRBV6-6 and TRBJ2-3, with 7 bases matching TRBD2. J was trimmed by 5 bases and V by 5 bases; bases with no gene match: 25. The CDR3 contains 20 residues. Germline V gene data show CDR1 as MNHNY and CDR2 as SVGAGI (reference sequence). The CDR3, as DNA: TGTGCCAGCAGTCCTCCGTCCGGGTTTTGGAGCGGGAAATTAATAGATACGCAGTATTTT. Translating it yields CASSPPSGFWSGKLIDTQYF.

This clone was counted only a few times. The chain couples TRBV19 to TRBJ2-3; a possible D gene is TRBD2 (6 bases). The V and J ends lost 3 bases and 4 bases respectively, with 11 bases between them. CDR3 length: 14 residues. Germline CDR1 and CDR2: LNHDA and SQIVND (reference sequence). The CDR3 sequence: CASSIGEVADTQYF. The CDR3 DNA reads TGTGCCAGTAGTATTGGGGAGGTAGCAGATACGCAGTATTTT.

J is TRBJ2-5 and V is TRBV24-1; D unresolved. V lost 5 bases and J 4 bases, leaving 7 bases between the germline ends. This CDR3 is built from 12 residues. Per germline, CDR1 KGHDR and CDR2 SFDVKD. In nucleotides, the CDR3 is TGTGCCACCAGTGGGGCCAGAGAGACCCAGTACTTC. Its protein product is CATSGARETQYF.

The chain joins TRBV5-6 to TRBJ1-4, with 11 positions matching TRBD1. CDR3 length: 15 residues. V shed 4 bases and J 7 bases; nucleotides not matched to a gene: 6. The V gene's germline CDR1 is SGHDT and CDR2 YYEEEE. CDR3 coding DNA: TGTGCCAGCAGCGACACGGGGACAGGGGGTGAAAAACTGTTTTTT. Translation gives CASSDTGTGGEKLFF.

The chain combines TRBV4-1 with TRBJ2-3; TRBD2 matches 11 bases. Looked up from germline, CDR1 is MGHRA and CDR2 is YSYEKL. Trimming cost V 0 bases and J 4 bases; bases outside gene matches: 6. This CDR3 region has 17 residues. The CDR3 loop is CASSQDLAGGGADTQYF. The CDR3 region has the DNA TGCGCCAGCAGCCAAGATCTAGCGGGGGGCGGGGCAGATACGCAGTATTTT.

The J gene is TRBJ2-1, the V gene TRBV11-2; TRBD2 matches at 10 bases. CDR3 length: 16 amino acids. Germline CDR1 is SGHAT and CDR2 is FQNNGV. Losses at the gene ends were 4 bases for V and 7 bases for J; bases not matched to a gene: 10. CDR3 in amino acids: CASSSGGLAGDNEQFF. CDR3 bases: TGTGCCAGCAGCTCGGGAGGTCTAGCGGGAGATAATGAGCAGTTCTTC.

The J gene is TRBJ1-1, the V gene TRBV5-1; D ambiguous. Germline-derived CDR1 and CDR2 are SGHRS and YFSETQ. CDR3 length: 13 amino acids. The ends were cut back, 5 bases at V and 3 bases at J, with 11 bases in the middle. CDR3 in amino acids: CASRRQEDTEAFF. The DNA of the CDR3 is TGCGCCAGCAGGAGGCAGGAGGACACTGAAGCTTTCTTT.

The chain has TRBV28 and TRBJ1-5; a weak D match, TRBD1 (6 bases). V lost 5 bases to trimming and J lost 3 bases, with 17 bases between them. CDR3 length: 16 amino acids. Germline V CDR1 and CDR2: MDHEN, SYDVKM. CDR3 loop: CASSLTTGVTNQPQHF. The CDR3 region has the DNA TGTGCCAGCAGTCTGACGACAGGAGTTACCAATCAGCCCCAGCATTTT.

The chain couples TRBV5-4 to TRBJ2-3; D gene ambiguous. Trimming left V 6 bases short and J 1 base short, with 9 bases between. This CDR3 region has 13 residues. CDR1 is SGHNT, CDR2 YYREEE, per germline (reference sequence). The CDR3, as DNA: TGTGCCAGCAAATGGGCAGGCACAGATACGCAGTATTTT. Its translation: CASKWAGTDTQYF. The full variable domain, completed using reference TRBV5-4 and TRBJ2-3, is ETGVTQSPTHLIKTRGQQVTLRCSSQSGHNTVSWYQQALGQGPQFIFQYYREEENGRGNFPPRFSGLQFPNYSSELNVNALELDDSALYLCASKWAGTDTQYFGPGTRLTVL.

The J gene is TRBJ1-6, the V gene TRBV9; 8 bases are a match to TRBD1. This CDR3 has 15 amino acids. J lost 7 bases, V lost 3 bases, and 6 bases had no gene match. In germline, CDR1 is SGDLS, CDR2 YYNGEE. CDR3 in amino acids: CASSAGGAGNSPLHF. CDR3 DNA sequence: TGTGCCAGCAGCGCAGGGGGCGCAGGCAATTCACCCCTCCACTTT.